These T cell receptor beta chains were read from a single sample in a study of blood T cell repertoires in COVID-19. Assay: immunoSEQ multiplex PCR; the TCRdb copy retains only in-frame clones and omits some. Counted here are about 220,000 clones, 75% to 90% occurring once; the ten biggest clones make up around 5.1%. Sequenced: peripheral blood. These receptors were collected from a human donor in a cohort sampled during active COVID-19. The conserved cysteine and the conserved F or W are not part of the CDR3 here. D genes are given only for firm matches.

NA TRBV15 ATSRQGSYGYT
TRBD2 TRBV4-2 ASSPGLAGGDTQY
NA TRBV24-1 ATSDPPNYGYT
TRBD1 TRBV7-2 ASSLRQGTAF
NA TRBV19 ASSIAGRQGNQPQH
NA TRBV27 ASSGPGHYEQY
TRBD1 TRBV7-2 ASSWGTANQRIALH
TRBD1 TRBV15 ATSRVTGVRTEAF
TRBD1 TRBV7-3 ASSSTGGRTEAF
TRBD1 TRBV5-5 ASSLAGTGVNEQY
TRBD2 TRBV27 ASSPQRERTRELF
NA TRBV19 ASSNRHTDTQY
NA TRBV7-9 ASSLAAGTYGYT
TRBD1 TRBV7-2 ASSPSRDRNQPQH
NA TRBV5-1 ASSLVPLEDPGNNEQF
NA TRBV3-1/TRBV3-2 ASSQAAGSYGYT
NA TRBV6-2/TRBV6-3 ASSYSWQSWDTQY
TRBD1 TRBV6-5 ASSYGSGTEVYEQY
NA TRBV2 ASKPTREPTEAF
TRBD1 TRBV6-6 ASAGTGPVEQY
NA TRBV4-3 ASSQGQGYGYT
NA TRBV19 ASSISISGIGNQPQH
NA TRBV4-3 ASSQRRGEQY
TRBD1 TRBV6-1 ASSEGQGFREKLF
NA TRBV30 AWSVRDSYEQY
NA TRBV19 ASSIYRSDGYT
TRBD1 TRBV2 ASKVQGGPNTEAF
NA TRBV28 ASSLGGGASYEQY
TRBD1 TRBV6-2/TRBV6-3 ASSSYNPGTDTEAF
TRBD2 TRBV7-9 ASSTRTSGPHASTGELF
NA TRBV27 ASSEDSSNQPQH
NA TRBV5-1 ASSQTGTSRGNEQF
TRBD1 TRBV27 ASSGPRTGGAPGANVLT
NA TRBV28 ASSLIRGYEQF
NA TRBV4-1 ASSQGQSISLYEQY
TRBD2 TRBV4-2 ASSQRSTGGSTDTQY
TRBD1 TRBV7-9 ASSSAGQGTNTIY
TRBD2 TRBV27 ASSPSRTSGVIAKNIQY
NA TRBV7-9 ASSPISDYGYT
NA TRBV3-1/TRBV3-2 ASSPLQLSSGNTIY